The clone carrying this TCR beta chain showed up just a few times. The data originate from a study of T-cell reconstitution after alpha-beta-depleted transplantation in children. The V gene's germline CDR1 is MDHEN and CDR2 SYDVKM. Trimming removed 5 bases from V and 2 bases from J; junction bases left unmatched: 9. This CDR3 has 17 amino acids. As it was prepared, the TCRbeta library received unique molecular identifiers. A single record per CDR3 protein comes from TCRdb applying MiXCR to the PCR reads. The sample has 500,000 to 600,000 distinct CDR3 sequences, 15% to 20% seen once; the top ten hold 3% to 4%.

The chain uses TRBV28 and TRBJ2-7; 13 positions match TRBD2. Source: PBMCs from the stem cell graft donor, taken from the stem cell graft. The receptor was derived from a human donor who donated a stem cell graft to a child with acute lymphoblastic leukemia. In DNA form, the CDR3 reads TGTGCCAGCAGTCCAATACGACTAGCGGGAGGCCCCTACGAGCAGTACTTC. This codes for CASSPIRLAGGPYEQYF. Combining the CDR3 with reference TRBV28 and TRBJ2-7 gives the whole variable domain DVKVTQSSRYLVKRTGEKVFLECVQDMDHENMFWYRQDPGLGLRLIYFSYDVKMKEKGDIPEGYSVSREKKERFSLILESASTNQTSMYLCASSPIRLAGGPYEQYFGPGTRLTVT.